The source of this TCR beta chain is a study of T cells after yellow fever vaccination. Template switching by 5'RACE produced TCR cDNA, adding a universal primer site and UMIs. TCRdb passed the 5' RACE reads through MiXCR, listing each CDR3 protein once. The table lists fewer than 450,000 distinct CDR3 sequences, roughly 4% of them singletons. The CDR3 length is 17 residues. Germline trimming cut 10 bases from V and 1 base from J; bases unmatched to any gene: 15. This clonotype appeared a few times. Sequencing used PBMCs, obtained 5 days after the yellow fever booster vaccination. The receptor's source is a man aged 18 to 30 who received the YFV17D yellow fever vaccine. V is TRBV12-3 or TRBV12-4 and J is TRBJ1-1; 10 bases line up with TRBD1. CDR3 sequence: CATQDRDRGSRNTEAFF. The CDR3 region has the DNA TGTGCCACGCAGGATCGGGACAGGGGCAGCCGGAACACTGAAGCTTTCTTT.